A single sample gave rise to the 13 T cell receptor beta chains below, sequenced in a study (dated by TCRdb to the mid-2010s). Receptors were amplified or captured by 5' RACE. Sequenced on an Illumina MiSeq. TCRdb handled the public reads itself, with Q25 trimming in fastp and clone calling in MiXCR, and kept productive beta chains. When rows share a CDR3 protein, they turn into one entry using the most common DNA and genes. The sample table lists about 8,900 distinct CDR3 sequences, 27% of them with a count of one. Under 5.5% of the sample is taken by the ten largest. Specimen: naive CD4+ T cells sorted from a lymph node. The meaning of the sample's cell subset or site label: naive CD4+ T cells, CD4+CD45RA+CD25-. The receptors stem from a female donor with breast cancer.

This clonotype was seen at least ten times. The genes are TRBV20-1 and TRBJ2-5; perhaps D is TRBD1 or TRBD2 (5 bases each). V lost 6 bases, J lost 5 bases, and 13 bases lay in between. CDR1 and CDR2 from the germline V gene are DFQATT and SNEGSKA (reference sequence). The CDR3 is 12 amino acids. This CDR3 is CSARIGAETQYF. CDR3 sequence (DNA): TGCAGTGCCCGGATCGGGGCGGAGACCCAGTACTTC.

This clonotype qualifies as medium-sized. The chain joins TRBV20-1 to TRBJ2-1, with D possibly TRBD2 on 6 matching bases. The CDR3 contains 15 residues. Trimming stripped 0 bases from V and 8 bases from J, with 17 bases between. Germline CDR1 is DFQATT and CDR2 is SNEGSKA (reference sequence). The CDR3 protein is CSARESGVAHDEQFF. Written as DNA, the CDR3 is TGCAGTGCTAGAGAATCGGGAGTGGCTCACGATGAGCAGTTCTTC.

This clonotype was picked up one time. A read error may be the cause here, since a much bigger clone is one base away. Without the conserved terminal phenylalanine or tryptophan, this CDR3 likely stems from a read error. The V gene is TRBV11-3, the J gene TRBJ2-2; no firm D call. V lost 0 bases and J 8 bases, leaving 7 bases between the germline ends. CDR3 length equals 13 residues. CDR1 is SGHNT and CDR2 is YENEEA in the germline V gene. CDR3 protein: CASSLDRFGELFS. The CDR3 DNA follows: TGTGCCAGCAGCTTAGATCGCTTTGGGGAGCTGTTTTCT.

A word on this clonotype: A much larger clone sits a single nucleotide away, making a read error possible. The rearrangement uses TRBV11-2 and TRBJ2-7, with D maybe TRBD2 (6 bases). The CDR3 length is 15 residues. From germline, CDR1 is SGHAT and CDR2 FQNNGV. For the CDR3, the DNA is TGTGCCAGCAGTCCAATAGGGACTGCAACCTACGGGCAGTACTTC. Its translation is CASSPIGTATYGQYF.

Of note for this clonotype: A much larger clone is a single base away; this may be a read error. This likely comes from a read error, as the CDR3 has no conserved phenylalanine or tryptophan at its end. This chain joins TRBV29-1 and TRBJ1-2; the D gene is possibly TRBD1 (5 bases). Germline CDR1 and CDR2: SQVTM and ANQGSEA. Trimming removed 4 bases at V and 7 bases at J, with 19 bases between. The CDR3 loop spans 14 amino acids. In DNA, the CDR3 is TGCAGCGTTGGACCCCGGGCCGGGGGAGGTGGCTACACCGTC. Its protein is CSVGPRAGGGGYTV.

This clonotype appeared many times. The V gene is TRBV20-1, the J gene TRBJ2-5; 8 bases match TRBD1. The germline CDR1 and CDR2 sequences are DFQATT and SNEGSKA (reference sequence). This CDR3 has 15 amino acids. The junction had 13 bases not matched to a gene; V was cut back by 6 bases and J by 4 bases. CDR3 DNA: TGCAGTGCGCGCGATGGACAGGGCCCTAGAGAGACCCAGTACTTC. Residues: CSARDGQGPRETQYF.

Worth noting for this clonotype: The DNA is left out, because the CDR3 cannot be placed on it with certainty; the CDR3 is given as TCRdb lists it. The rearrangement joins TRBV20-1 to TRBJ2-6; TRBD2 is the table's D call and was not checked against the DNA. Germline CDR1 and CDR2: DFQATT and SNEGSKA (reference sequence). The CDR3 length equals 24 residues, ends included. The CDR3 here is CSARAGLMNSPLHFGSSGANVLTF.

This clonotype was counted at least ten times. CDR3 bases: TGTGCCAGCAGTCACGGGGACTATGGCTACACCTTC. This encodes CASSHGDYGYTF. This chain connects TRBV25-1 to TRBJ1-2, with D unclear. The V gene lost 5 bases and the J gene lost 3 bases, with 7 bases spanning the gap. The CDR3 has 12 residues. The germline gives CDR1 MGHDK, CDR2 SYGVNS.

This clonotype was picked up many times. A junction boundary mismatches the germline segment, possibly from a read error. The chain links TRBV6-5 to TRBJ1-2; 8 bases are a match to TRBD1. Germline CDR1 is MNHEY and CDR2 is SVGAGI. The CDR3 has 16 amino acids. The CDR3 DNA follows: TGTGCCAGCGCTCGGGACAGGTTACCCTCTAAGTATGGCTACACCTTC. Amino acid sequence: CASARDRLPSKYGYTF.

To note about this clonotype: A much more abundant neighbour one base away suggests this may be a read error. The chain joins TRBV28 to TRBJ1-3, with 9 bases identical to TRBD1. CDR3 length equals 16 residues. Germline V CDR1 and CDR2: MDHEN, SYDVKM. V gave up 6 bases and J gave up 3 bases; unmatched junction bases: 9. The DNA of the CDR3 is TGTGCCAGCAGCGGAGACAGGGGGAGGTGTGGAAACACCATATATTTT. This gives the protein CASSGDRGRCGNTIYF.

CDR3: CSARWRIGGSYNEQFF. CDR3 nucleotides: TGCAGTGCTAGGTGGCGGATAGGGGGCTCCTACAATGAGCAGTTCTTC. The rearrangement joins TRBV20-1 to TRBJ2-1, with a weak D call TRBD1 (6 bases). The germline CDR1 and CDR2 sequences are DFQATT and SNEGSKA (reference sequence). This CDR3 spans 16 amino acids. V gave up 3 bases and J gave up 0 bases, with 15 bases separating them.

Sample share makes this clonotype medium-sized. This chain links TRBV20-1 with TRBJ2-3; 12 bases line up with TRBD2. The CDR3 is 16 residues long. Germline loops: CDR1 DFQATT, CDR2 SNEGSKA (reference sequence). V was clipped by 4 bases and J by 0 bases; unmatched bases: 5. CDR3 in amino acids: CSAKGTSGFSTDTQYF. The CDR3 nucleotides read TGCAGTGCTAAAGGGACTAGCGGGTTTAGCACAGATACGCAGTATTTT.

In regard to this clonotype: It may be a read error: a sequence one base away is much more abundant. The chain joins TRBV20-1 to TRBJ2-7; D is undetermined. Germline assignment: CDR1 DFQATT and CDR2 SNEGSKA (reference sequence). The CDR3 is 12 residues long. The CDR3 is CSAGDLTHEQYF. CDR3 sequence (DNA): TGCAGTGCTGGAGATTTAACACATGAGCAGTACTTC.